This T cell receptor (beta chain) was sequenced during a study of a mutant IDH1 vaccine in newly diagnosed glioma. In the study overall: Radiotherapy, temozolomide, or both had been given previously, and both were given to most.

Time point specified: baseline, week 1 (first vaccination visit). The sample's treatment: pre-vaccination baseline after standard-of-care therapy. In germline, CDR1 is SGHRS, CDR2 YFSETQ. This CDR3 has 16 amino acids. V lost 4 bases and J lost 2; bases outside the gene matches: 4. Clones were read by immunoSEQ multiplex PCR, and TCRdb kept only the in-frame ones, dropping some. The sample consists of 60,000 to 85,000 clones, roughly 78% of them appearing once. Here the sequenced sample was PBMCs, taken from a glioma patient treated with radiotherapy, temozolomide or both. The rearrangement joins TRBV5-1 to TRBJ2-3; 13 nucleotides agree with TRBD2. The clonotype comes from a man in his fifties or sixties with glioma. CDR3 region: CASSGLAGASTDTQYF. In nucleotides, the CDR3 is TGCGCCAGCAGCGGACTAGCGGGGGCCTCCACAGATACGCAGTATTTT.